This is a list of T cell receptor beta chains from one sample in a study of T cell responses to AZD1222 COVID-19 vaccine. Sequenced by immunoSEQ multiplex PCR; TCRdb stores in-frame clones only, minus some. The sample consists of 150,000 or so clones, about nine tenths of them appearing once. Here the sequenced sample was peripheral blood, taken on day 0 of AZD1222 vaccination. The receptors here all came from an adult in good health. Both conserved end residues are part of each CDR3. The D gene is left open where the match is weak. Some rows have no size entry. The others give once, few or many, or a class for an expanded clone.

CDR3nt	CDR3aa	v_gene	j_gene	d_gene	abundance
TGTGCCATCAGTGTAGGGTTTAATTCACCCCTCCACTTT	CAISVGFNSPLHF	TRBV10-3	TRBJ1-6	-	-
TGTGCCAGCGTGTACTCGAGCTCCTACAATGAGCAGTTCTTC	CASVYSSSYNEQFF	TRBV2	TRBJ2-1	-	-
TGTGCCAGCAGCTTAAAACAGGGCCCGGGGGAAAAACTGTTTTTT	CASSLKQGPGEKLFF	TRBV5-4	TRBJ1-4	-	-
TGTGCCAGCAGCTTGGCCAGCTATGGCTACACCTTC	CASSLASYGYTF	TRBV5-4	TRBJ1-2	-	once
TGTGCCAGCAGCGAAACAGGGTACGACTATGGCTACACCTTC	CASSETGYDYGYTF	TRBV9	TRBJ1-2	-	-
TGTGCCAGCAGGGGGTTGACCCGACGGGTGAACACTGAAGCTTTCTTT	CASRGLTRRVNTEAFF	TRBV7-8	TRBJ1-1	-	few
TGTGCCAGCAGCGTATTCTCCCTAGCCCCCACAGATACGCAGTATTTT	CASSVFSLAPTDTQYF	TRBV9	TRBJ2-3	-	-
TGTGCCAGCAGCGTAGTTCTAGCGGGGAAGGGAGATACGCAGTATTTT	CASSVVLAGKGDTQYF	TRBV9	TRBJ2-3	TRBD2	-
TGTGCCAGCAGTTTTTCGTGGGGGAGTGGCTACACCTTC	CASSFSWGSGYTF	TRBV28	TRBJ1-2	-	-
TGTGCCTCGGGCGGCCGGCATGAGCAGTTCTTC	CASGGRHEQFF	TRBV28	TRBJ2-1	-	-
TGTGCCAGCAGCCAGGTGGGCGAGGCCCAAGCTTTCTTT	CASSQVGEAQAFF	TRBV16	TRBJ1-1	-	once
TGTGCCAGCAGTAATTCGGGGGTCACTGAAGCTTTCTTT	CASSNSGVTEAFF	TRBV6-6	TRBJ1-1	-	-
TGCGCCAGCAGCCAAGACCAAAACACGGATACGCAGTATTTT	CASSQDQNTDTQYF	TRBV4-1	TRBJ2-3	-	once
TGCAGCGTTGATTTTACAGGGGCCATGAACACTGAAGCTTTCTTT	CSVDFTGAMNTEAFF	TRBV29-1	TRBJ1-1	TRBD1	-
TGTGCCAGCAGCGTAAGGGACTGGGGGGTCTATGGCTACACCTTC	CASSVRDWGVYGYTF	TRBV9	TRBJ1-2	-	-
TGCGCCAGCAGTCAATTGGCCGACAGGGGGCGCACAGATACGCAGTATTTT	CASSQLADRGRTDTQYF	TRBV23-1	TRBJ2-3	TRBD1	-
TGTGCCGGGAGGGGACAGGGGGAAGGGGAGCAGTACTTC	CAGRGQGEGEQYF	TRBV10-3	TRBJ2-7	TRBD1	-
TGTGCCAGCAGCGTAGACAGCCGAGGACGGTATAATGAAAAACTGTTTTTT	CASSVDSRGRYNEKLFF	TRBV9	TRBJ1-4	-	-
TGTGCCAGCAGCCCCACAAGCTACGAGCAGTACTTC	CASSPTSYEQYF	TRBV6-5	TRBJ2-7	-	-
TGCAGCGTTGAAGGTGGGGGGGCGGCAGAGACCCAGTACTTC	CSVEGGGAAETQYF	TRBV29-1	TRBJ2-5	-	-
TGTGCCAGCAGCTTAGTAGCAGGGAGGGCCACCGGGGAGCTGTTTTTT	CASSLVAGRATGELFF	TRBV7-2	TRBJ2-2	TRBD2	-
TGTGCCAGCTCACCACTCGGGGATGGCTACACCTTC	CASSPLGDGYTF	TRBV18	TRBJ1-2	-	-
TGTGCCGGCAGGGAGGATAACTATGGCTACACCTTC	CAGREDNYGYTF	TRBV10-3	TRBJ1-2	-	-
TGTGCCGGGCGACAGGGCAGCTACACCTTC	CAGRQGSYTF	TRBV30	TRBJ1-2	TRBD1	-
TGTGCCAGCAGCCCGCAAGGTGCCACCGGGGAGCTGTTTTTT	CASSPQGATGELFF	TRBV9	TRBJ2-2	-	-
TGTGCCAGCAGCCCCCGGACAGGGGGCGTTTATGGCTACACCTTC	CASSPRTGGVYGYTF	TRBV5-4	TRBJ1-2	TRBD1	-
TGTGCCAGTAGTCCGGGTGAAAGCTCCTACGAGCAGTACTTC	CASSPGESSYEQYF	TRBV19	TRBJ2-7	-	-
TGTGCCAGCAGCGTAAAGGGGACAGGTAACACTGAAGCTTTCTTT	CASSVKGTGNTEAFF	TRBV9	TRBJ1-1	TRBD1	-
TGTGCCATCAGTGGGGCCTGGGGCGGCGATGGCTACACCTTC	CAISGAWGGDGYTF	TRBV10-3	TRBJ1-2	-	few
TGTGCCAGTAGTAGGGGTTACACTGGAGCTTTCTTT	CASSRGYTGAFF	TRBV19	TRBJ1-1	-	-
TGCGCCAGCAGCTTACAGGGGAGAGGCGAAAAACTGTTTTTT	CASSLQGRGEKLFF	TRBV5-1	TRBJ1-4	TRBD1	-
TGTGCCAGCAGCCAAAGGACGGTAGGGAACACTGAAGCTTTCTTT	CASSQRTVGNTEAFF	TRBV11-2	TRBJ1-1	-	-
TGTGCCAGCAGCTTACCCGGGCGGATGGGTTCGGTCTATGGCTACACCTTC	CASSLPGRMGSVYGYTF	TRBV7-3	TRBJ1-2	-	-
TGTGCCACCAGGTCCGGGGCCCATGAAAAACTGTTTTTT	CATRSGAHEKLFF	TRBV24-1	TRBJ1-4	-	-
TGCAGTGCTAGTCACGCGGGAGGATCCTACGAGCAGTACTTC	CSASHAGGSYEQYF	TRBV20-1	TRBJ2-7	TRBD2	-
TGTGCCAGCAGCGTTTTATTAGTCAGAGCATATTCCCATCCTAATGAAAAACTGTTTTTT	CASSVLLVRAYSHPNEKLFF	TRBV9	TRBJ1-4	-	-
TGTGCCAGCAGCTTGGGGACTAGCGGGACGGGTGGGGCCAACGTCCTGACTTTC	CASSLGTSGTGGANVLTF	TRBV5-5	TRBJ2-6	TRBD2	-
TGTGCCAGCTCACCATCGAGGGGGTCCCCCTACAATGAGCAGTTCTTC	CASSPSRGSPYNEQFF	TRBV18	TRBJ2-1	-	-
TGTGCCAGCAAAGCACCAGGGCCTCCGGACTACGAGCAGTACTTC	CASKAPGPPDYEQYF	TRBV6-5	TRBJ2-7	-	once
TGTGCCAGCACCCTGGGGGGGGCTAGTGGCTACACCTTC	CASTLGGASGYTF	TRBV12-3/TRBV12-4	TRBJ1-2	-	-
TGTGCCAGCAGCTTAGGGCAGGGCAGGATAAACACTGAAGCTTTCTTT	CASSLGQGRINTEAFF	TRBV7-6	TRBJ1-1	-	-
TGTGCCAGCTACAGGATGGGAGCTAATGAAAAACTGTTTTTT	CASYRMGANEKLFF	TRBV2	TRBJ1-4	-	-